This TCR beta chain was recorded in a study of cytomegalovirus exposure and HLA in healthy donors. The CDR3 spans 17 residues. The V end was cut by 2 bases, the J end by 5 bases, with 22 bases between. CDR1 and CDR2 from the germline V gene are SEHNR and FQNEAQ (reference sequence). The PCR had 60 Vbeta and 13 Jbeta primers. Only in-frame clones appear in the TCRdb table, and some are missing; sequencing was by immunoSEQ multiplex PCR. The repertoire holds roughly 160,000 clones, with about 68% as singletons. About this clone itself: Its antigen is currently unknown.

Study-wide results and caveats: Previous analysis showed most TCR beta V segments were productive about 87% or about 30% of the time. Sequencing likely generated an artifact that appeared as a cluster of highly shared sequence variants.

The receptor was isolated from a female donor in good health and CMV-seronegative. Sequenced material: PBMCs. The rearrangement links TRBV7-9 to TRBJ2-7; weak D call: TRBD2 (5 bases). CDR3 in DNA: TGTGCCAGCAGCTTACCTCCGGACGGCATAACGCGGGACGAGCAGTACTTC. This codes for CASSLPPDGITRDEQYF.